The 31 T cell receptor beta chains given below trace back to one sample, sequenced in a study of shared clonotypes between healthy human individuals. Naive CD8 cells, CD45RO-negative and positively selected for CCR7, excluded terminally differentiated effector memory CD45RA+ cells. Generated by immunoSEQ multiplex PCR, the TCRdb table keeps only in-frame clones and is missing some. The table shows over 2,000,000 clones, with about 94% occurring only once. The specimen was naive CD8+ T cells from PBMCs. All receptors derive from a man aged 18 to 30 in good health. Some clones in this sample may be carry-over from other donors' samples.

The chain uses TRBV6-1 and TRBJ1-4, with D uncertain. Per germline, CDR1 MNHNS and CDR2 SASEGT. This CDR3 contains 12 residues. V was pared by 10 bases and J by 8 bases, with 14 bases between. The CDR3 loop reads CATGPLGEKLFF. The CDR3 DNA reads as TGTGCCACAGGACCTTTGGGCGAAAAACTGTTTTTT.

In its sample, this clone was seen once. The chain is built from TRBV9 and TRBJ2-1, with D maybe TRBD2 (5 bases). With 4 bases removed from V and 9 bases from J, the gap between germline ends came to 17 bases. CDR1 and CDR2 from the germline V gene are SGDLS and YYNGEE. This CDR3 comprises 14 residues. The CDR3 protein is CASSPRGSGGEQFF. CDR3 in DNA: TGTGCCAGCAGCCCCCGAGGGAGTGGAGGTGAGCAGTTCTTC.

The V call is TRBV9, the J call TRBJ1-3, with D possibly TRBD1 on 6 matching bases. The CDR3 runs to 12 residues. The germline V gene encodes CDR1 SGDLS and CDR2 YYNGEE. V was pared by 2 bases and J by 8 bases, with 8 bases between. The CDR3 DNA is TGTGCCAGCAGCGTGGGGGCGGACACCATATATTTT. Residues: CASSVGADTIYF.

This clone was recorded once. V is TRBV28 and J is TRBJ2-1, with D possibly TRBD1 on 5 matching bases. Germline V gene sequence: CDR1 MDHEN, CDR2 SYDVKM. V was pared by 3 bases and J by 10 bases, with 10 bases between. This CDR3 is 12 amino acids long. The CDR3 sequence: CASSFRGQEQFF. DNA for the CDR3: TGTGCCAGCAGTTTTAGGGGTCAGGAGCAGTTCTTC.

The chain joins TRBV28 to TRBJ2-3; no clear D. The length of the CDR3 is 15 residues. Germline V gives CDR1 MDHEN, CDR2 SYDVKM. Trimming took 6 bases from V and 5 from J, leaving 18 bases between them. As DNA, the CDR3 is TGTGCCAGCAGCCGTATCTACACTGGAGAAGATACGCAGTATTTT. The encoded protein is CASSRIYTGEDTQYF.

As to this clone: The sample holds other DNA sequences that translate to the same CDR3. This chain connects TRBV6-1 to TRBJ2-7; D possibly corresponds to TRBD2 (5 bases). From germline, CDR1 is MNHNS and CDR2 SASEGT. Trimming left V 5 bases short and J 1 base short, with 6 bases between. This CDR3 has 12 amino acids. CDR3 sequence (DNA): TGTGCCAGCAGTCCGGGATCCTACGAGCAGTACTTC. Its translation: CASSPGSYEQYF.

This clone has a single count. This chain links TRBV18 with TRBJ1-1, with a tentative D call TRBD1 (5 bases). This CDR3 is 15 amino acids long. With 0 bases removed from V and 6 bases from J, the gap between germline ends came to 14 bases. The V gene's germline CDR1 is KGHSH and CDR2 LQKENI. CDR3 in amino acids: CASSPPIPGLPEAFF. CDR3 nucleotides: TGTGCCAGCTCACCACCAATCCCAGGGCTCCCTGAAGCTTTCTTT.

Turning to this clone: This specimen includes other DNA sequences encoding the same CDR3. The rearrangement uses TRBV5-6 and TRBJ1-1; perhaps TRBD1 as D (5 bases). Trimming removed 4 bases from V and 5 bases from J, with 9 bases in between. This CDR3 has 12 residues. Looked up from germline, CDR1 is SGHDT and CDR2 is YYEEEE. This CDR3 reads CASSLGVTEAFF. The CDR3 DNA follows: TGTGCCAGCAGCCTGGGGGTAACTGAAGCTTTCTTT.

For the CDR3, the DNA is TGTGCCAGCACCCCTGACCCGAACACCGGGGAGCTGTTTTTT. It yields the protein CASTPDPNTGELFF. This chain links TRBV28 with TRBJ2-2, with D hard to call. This CDR3 comprises 14 residues. CDR1 is MDHEN, CDR2 SYDVKM, per germline. V dropped 7 bases and J dropped 0 bases, with 9 bases sitting between them. Full variable domain (outside the CDR3, taken from reference TRBV28 and TRBJ2-2): DVKVTQSSRYLVKRTGEKVFLECVQDMDHENMFWYRQDPGLGLRLIYFSYDVKMKEKGDIPEGYSVSREKKERFSLILESASTNQTSMYLCASTPDPNTGELFFGEGSRLTVL.

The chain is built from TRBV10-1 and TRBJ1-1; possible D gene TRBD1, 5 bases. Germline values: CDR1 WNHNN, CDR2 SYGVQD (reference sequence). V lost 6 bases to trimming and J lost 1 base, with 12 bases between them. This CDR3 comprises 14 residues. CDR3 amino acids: CASRAGLWNTEAFF. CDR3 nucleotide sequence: TGCGCCAGCAGAGCGGGACTCTGGAACACTGAAGCTTTCTTT.

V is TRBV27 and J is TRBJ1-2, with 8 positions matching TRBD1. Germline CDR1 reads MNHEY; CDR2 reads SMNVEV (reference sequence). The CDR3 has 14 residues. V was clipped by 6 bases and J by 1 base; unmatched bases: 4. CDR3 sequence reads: CASSPGGSNYGYTF. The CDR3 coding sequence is TGTGCCAGCAGCCCAGGGGGCAGTAACTATGGCTACACCTTC.

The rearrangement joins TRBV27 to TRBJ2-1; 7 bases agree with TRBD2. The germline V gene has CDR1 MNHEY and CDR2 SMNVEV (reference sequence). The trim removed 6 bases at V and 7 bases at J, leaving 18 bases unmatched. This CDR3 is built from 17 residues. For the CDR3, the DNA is TGTGCCAGCAGCAAAGTTAGTGTAGCGGGCATTAGGAATGAGCAGTTCTTC. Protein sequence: CASSKVSVAGIRNEQFF.

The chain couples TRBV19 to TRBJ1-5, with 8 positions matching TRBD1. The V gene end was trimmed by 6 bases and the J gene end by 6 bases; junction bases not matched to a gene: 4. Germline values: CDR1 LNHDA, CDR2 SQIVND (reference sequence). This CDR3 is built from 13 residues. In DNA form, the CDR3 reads TGTGCCAGTAGCCCCGACAGGGGTCAGCCCCAGCATTTT. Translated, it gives CASSPDRGQPQHF.

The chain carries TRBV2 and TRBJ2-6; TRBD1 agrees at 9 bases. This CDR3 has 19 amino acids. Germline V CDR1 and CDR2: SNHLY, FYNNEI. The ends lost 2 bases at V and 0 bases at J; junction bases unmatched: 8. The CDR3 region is CASSERGQGSYSGANVLTF. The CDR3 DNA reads TGTGCCAGCAGTGAAAGGGGACAGGGATCCTACTCTGGGGCCAACGTCCTGACTTTC.

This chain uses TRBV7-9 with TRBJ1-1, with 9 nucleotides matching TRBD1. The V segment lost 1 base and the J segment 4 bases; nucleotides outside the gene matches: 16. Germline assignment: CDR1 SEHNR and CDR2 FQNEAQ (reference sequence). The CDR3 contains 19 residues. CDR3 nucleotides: TGTGCCAGCAGCTTAGTAGTGTTACAGGGGGCGCGTTCGGGCACTGAAGCTTTCTTT. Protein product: CASSLVVLQGARSGTEAFF.

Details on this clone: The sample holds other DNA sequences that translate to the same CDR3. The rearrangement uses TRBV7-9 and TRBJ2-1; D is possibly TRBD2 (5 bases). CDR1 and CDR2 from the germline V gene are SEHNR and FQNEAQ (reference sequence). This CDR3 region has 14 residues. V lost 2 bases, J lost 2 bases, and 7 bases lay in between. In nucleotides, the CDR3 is TGTGCCAGCAGCTTATCGGGGACCTACAATGAGCAGTTCTTC. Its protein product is CASSLSGTYNEQFF.

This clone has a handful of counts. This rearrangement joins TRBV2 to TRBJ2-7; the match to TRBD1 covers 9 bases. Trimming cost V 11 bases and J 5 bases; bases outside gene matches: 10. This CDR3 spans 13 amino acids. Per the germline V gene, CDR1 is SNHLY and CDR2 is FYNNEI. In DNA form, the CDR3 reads TGTGCCTGGTCTGGGACAGGGATCGACGAGCAGTACTTC. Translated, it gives CAWSGTGIDEQYF.

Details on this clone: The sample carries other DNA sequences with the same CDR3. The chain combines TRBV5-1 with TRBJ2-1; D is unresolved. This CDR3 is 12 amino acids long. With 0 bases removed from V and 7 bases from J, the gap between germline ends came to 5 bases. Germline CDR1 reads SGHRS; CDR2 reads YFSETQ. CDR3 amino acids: CASSLAGNEQFF. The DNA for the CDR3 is TGCGCCAGCAGCTTGGCCGGGAATGAGCAGTTCTTC.

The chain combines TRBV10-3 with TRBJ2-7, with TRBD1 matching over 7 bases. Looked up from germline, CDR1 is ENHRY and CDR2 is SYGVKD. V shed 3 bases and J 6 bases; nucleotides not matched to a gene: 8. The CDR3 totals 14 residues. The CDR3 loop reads CAISENDRVLEQYF. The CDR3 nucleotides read TGTGCCATCAGTGAAAACGACAGGGTCCTCGAGCAGTACTTC.

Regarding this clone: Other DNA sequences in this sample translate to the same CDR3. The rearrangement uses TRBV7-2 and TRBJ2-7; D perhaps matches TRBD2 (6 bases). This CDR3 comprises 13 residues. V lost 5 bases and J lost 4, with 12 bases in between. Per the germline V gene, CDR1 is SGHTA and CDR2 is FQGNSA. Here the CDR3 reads CASSLGRGYEQYF. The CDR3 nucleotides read TGTGCCAGCAGCCTCGGTCGGGGGTACGAGCAGTACTTC.

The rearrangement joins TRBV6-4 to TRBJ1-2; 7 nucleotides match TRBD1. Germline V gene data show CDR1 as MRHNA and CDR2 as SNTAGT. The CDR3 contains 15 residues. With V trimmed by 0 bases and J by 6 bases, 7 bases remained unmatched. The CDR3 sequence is CASSDSDRSADGYTF. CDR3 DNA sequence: TGTGCCAGCAGTGACTCGGACAGGAGCGCGGATGGCTACACCTTC.

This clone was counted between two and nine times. CDR3 bases: TGTGCCACTGGATTCGCGACAGTCATGAACACTGAAGCTTTCTTT. The encoded protein is CATGFATVMNTEAFF. The chain joins TRBV2 to TRBJ1-1; a weak D match, TRBD1 (5 bases). Trimming removed 10 bases at V and 0 bases at J, with 18 bases between. This CDR3 has 15 amino acids. Per the germline V gene, CDR1 is SNHLY and CDR2 is FYNNEI.

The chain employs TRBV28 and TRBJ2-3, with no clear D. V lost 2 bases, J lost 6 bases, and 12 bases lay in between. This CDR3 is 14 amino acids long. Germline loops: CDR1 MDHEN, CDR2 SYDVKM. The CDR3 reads CASSLIFTADTQYF. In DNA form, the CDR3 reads TGTGCCAGCAGTTTAATTTTCACTGCGGATACGCAGTATTTT.

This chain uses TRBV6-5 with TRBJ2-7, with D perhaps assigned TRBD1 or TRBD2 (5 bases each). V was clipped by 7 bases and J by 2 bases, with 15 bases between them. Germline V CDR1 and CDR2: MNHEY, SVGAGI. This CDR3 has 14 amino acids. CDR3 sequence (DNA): TGTGCCAGCACCTTCCAGCTGGGGGCCTACGAGCAGTACTTC. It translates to CASTFQLGAYEQYF.

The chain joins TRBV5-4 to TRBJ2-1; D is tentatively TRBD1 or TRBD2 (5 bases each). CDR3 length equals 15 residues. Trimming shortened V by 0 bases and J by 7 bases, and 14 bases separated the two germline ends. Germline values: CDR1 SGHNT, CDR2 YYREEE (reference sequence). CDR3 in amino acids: CASSLAVGAANEQFF. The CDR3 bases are TGTGCCAGCAGCTTGGCCGTCGGGGCTGCGAATGAGCAGTTCTTC.

CDR3 sequence: CAWRFTGELFF. CDR3 DNA: TGTGCCTGGAGGTTTACCGGGGAGCTGTTTTTT. The chain joins TRBV30 to TRBJ2-2; D is unclear. The germline V and J ends were trimmed by 3 bases and 5 bases, with 4 bases remaining between them. CDR3 length equals 11 residues. Germline CDR1 reads GTSNPN; CDR2 reads SVGIG (reference sequence).

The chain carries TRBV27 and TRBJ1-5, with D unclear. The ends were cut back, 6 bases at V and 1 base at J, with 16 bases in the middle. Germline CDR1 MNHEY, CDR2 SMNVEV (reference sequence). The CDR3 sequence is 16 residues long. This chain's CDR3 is CASRPGRGLSNQPQHF. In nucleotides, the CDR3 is TGTGCCAGCAGACCCGGACGCGGGCTGAGCAATCAGCCCCAGCATTTT.

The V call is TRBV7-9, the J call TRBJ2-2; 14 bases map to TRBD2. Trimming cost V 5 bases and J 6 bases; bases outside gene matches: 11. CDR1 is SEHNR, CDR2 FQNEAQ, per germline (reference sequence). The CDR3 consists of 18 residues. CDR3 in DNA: TGTGCCAGCAGCCTCCGCCCGGGACTAGCGGGAGTCCCCGGGGAGCTGTTTTTT. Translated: CASSLRPGLAGVPGELFF.

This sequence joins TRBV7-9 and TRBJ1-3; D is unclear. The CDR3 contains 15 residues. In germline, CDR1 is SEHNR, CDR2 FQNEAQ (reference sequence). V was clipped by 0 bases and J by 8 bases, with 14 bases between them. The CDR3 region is CASSLAAVRLDTIYF. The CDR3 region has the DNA TGTGCCAGCAGCTTAGCGGCCGTAAGGTTGGACACCATATATTTT.

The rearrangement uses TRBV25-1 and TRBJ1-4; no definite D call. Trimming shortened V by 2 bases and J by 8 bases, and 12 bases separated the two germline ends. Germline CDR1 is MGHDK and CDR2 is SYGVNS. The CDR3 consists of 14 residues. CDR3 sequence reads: CASSEPLGVEKLFF. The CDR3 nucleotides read TGTGCCAGCAGTGAACCCCTCGGGGTCGAAAAACTGTTTTTT.

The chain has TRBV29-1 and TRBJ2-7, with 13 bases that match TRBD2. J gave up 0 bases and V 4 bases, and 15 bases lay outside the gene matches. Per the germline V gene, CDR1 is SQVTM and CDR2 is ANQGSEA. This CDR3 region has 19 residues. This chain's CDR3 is CSVVRGARLAGGISYEQYF. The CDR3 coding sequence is TGCAGCGTTGTTCGGGGGGCCCGACTAGCGGGAGGAATCTCCTACGAGCAGTACTTC.